These T cell receptor beta chains were read from a single sample in a study of cytomegalovirus exposure and HLA in healthy donors. Clones were sequenced by immunoSEQ multiplex PCR, and TCRdb holds only the in-frame ones, with some missing. The sample lists fewer than 150,000 clones, over 70% occurring once. The sample consisted of PBMCs. The source is a man aged 25-45 years in good health and CMV-seronegative. Both conserved end residues are part of each CDR3. D genes are given only for firm matches. Size is stated for part of the rows, as once, few or many counts, or as a class when the clone is expanded.

J gene	D gene	clone size	CDR3 length	V gene	CDR3 protein	CDR3 DNA
TRBJ1-4	NA	NA	14	TRBV2	CASSEGSPGQKLFF	TGTGCCAGCAGTGAAGGGTCCCCTGGGCAAAAACTGTTTTTT
TRBJ2-5	TRBD2	NA	17	TRBV9	CASSVGNSGMSQETQYF	TGTGCCAGCAGCGTGGGAAATAGCGGGATGAGCCAAGAGACCCAGTACTTC
TRBJ1-2	NA	NA	15	TRBV6-5	CASSYSATVNYGYTF	TGTGCCAGCAGTTACTCGGCGACAGTTAACTATGGCTACACCTTC
TRBJ2-1	TRBD2	few	21	TRBV28	CASSVPSSGLAGGPPDNEQFF	TGTGCCAGCAGCGTACCCTCGTCGGGACTAGCGGGAGGGCCGCCAGACAATGAGCAGTTCTTC
TRBJ1-4	NA	NA	18	TRBV4-3	CASSQDLAGSATNEKLFF	TGCGCCAGCAGCCAAGATTTGGCAGGGTCCGCAACTAATGAAAAACTGTTTTTT
TRBJ2-5	NA	NA	14	TRBV13	CASSSYREGETQYF	TGTGCCAGCAGCTCGTACAGGGAGGGGGAGACCCAGTACTTC
TRBJ1-5	NA	NA	14	TRBV7-2	CASSVNVGEQPQHF	TGTGCCAGCAGCGTCAACGTTGGGGAGCAGCCCCAGCATTTT
TRBJ2-5	NA	few	11	TRBV25-1	CASSGWETQYF	TGTGCCAGCAGCGGTTGGGAGACCCAGTACTTC
TRBJ2-5	NA	NA	13	TRBV7-6	CASSPSSGETQYF	TGTGCCAGCAGCCCCTCCTCGGGGGAGACCCAGTACTTC
TRBJ2-7	TRBD1	few	14	TRBV18	CASSGGTGPYEQYF	TGTGCCAGCTCAGGAGGGACAGGGCCCTACGAGCAGTACTTC
TRBJ2-3	NA	NA	14	TRBV7-2	CASSLTLDRDTQYF	TGTGCCAGCAGCTTAACTCTAGATCGGGATACGCAGTATTTT
TRBJ2-2	NA	NA	13	TRBV11-3	CASSLYQSGELFF	TGTGCCAGCAGCTTATATCAGTCCGGGGAGCTGTTTTTT
TRBJ1-2	NA	NA	12	TRBV29-1	CSVGGFNYGYTF	TGCAGCGTTGGAGGGTTTAACTATGGCTACACCTTC
TRBJ1-2	NA	NA	15	TRBV7-9	CASSRESRGAYGYTF	TGTGCCAGCAGCCGAGAGTCCAGGGGCGCCTATGGCTACACCTTC
TRBJ2-1	NA	NA	15	TRBV29-1	CSVESQLAPQDEQFF	TGCAGCGTTGAAAGTCAATTGGCCCCACAAGATGAGCAGTTCTTC
TRBJ2-7	NA	NA	14	TRBV4-1	CASSQADSYYEQYF	TGCGCCAGCAGCCAAGCTGACAGCTACTACGAGCAGTACTTC
TRBJ2-7	TRBD2	few	15	TRBV4-3	CASSQVQRGDYEQYF	TGCGCCAGCAGCCAAGTCCAGCGGGGGGACTACGAGCAGTACTTC
TRBJ1-3	TRBD1	few	14	TRBV30	CAWSPDRAGNTIYF	TGTGCCTGGAGTCCGGACAGGGCTGGAAACACCATATATTTT
TRBJ2-5	TRBD2	NA	16	TRBV5-4	CASSLGAGGTGETQYF	TGTGCCAGCAGCTTGGGGGCGGGGGGGACGGGAGAGACCCAGTACTTC
TRBJ2-4	TRBD1	NA	13	TRBV30	CAWPPGQGGIQYF	TGTGCCTGGCCCCCGGGACAGGGGGGCATTCAGTACTTC
TRBJ2-3	TRBD1	NA	14	TRBV6-1	CASSGRGPVNTQYF	TGTGCCAGCAGCGGCAGGGGGCCCGTGAATACGCAGTATTTT
TRBJ2-5	TRBD2	NA	17	TRBV10-3	CAISASGGAPTGETQYF	TGTGCCATCAGTGCTAGCGGGGGGGCCCCTACGGGAGAGACCCAGTACTTC
TRBJ2-3	TRBD2	NA	16	TRBV9	CASSPTSGRAADTQYF	TGTGCCAGCAGCCCCACTAGCGGGAGGGCCGCAGATACGCAGTATTTT
TRBJ2-1	TRBD1	NA	13	TRBV9	CASSGQGDNEQFF	TGTGCCAGCAGCGGACAGGGTGACAATGAGCAGTTCTTC
TRBJ2-7	TRBD2	NA	18	TRBV7-6	CASSPSGTSGSLGYEQYF	TGTGCCAGCAGCCCATCCGGGACTAGCGGGTCGCTTGGCTACGAGCAGTACTTC
TRBJ2-1	NA	NA	13	TRBV7-2	CASSLLRGGEQFF	TGTGCCAGCAGCTTACTTAGGGGGGGTGAGCAGTTCTTC
TRBJ2-5	TRBD1	NA	14	TRBV9	CASSLEGQASTQYF	TGTGCCAGCAGCTTGGAGGGACAGGCCTCGACCCAGTACTTC
TRBJ1-2	NA	NA	13	TRBV30	CAWSIWGLVGYTF	TGTGCCTGGAGTATATGGGGCCTTGTTGGCTACACCTTC
TRBJ2-3	TRBD2	once	19	TRBV4-1	CASSRGLNPTSGGRDTQYF	TGCGCCAGCAGCCGTGGGCTGAACCCGACTAGCGGGGGTCGAGATACGCAGTATTTT
TRBJ2-5	TRBD1	NA	14	TRBV7-2	CASSFDRGQETQYF	TGTGCCAGCAGCTTCGACAGGGGGCAGGAGACCCAGTACTTC
TRBJ2-7	NA	once	15	TRBV6-5	CASSYDQGGTYEQYF	TGTGCCAGCAGTTACGATCAGGGGGGTACCTACGAGCAGTACTTC
TRBJ2-1	NA	NA	16	TRBV27	CASSLSVPNQYNEQFF	TGTGCCAGCAGTTTATCAGTGCCTAATCAATACAATGAGCAGTTCTTC
TRBJ1-5	TRBD1	NA	16	TRBV6-5	CASSYGQGGGNQPQHF	TGTGCCAGCAGTTATGGACAGGGGGGTGGCAATCAGCCCCAGCATTTT
TRBJ2-7	NA	NA	16	TRBV28	CASSQPPPTSRYEQYF	TGTGCCAGCAGTCAGCCCCCACCGACTAGTAGGTACGAGCAGTACTTC
TRBJ1-5	TRBD1	NA	14	TRBV11-2	CASSVTGGFGPQHF	TGTGCCAGCAGCGTCACAGGGGGATTCGGGCCCCAGCATTTT
TRBJ2-1	TRBD2	NA	18	TRBV5-1	CASSFSGTSGGLGDEQFF	TGCGCCAGCAGCTTCTCCGGGACTAGCGGGGGCCTTGGAGATGAGCAGTTCTTC
TRBJ2-1	NA	NA	15	TRBV4-2	CASSQGGPNYNEQFF	TGTGCCAGCAGCCAAGGTGGGCCAAACTACAATGAGCAGTTCTTC
TRBJ2-2	TRBD1	NA	14	TRBV19	CASSVTGAPGELFF	TGTGCCAGTAGTGTTACAGGGGCGCCCGGGGAGCTGTTTTTT
TRBJ2-7	NA	NA	11	TRBV7-8	CASSSVYEQYF	TGTGCCAGCAGCTCAGTCTACGAGCAGTACTTC
TRBJ2-7	TRBD1	NA	15	TRBV5-1	CASSFTGQGSHEQYF	TGCGCCAGCAGCTTCACGGGACAGGGGTCTCACGAGCAGTACTTC
TRBJ1-5	TRBD1	few	13	TRBV27	CASRDRVNQPQHF	TGTGCCAGCAGGGACAGGGTTAATCAGCCCCAGCATTTT
TRBJ2-1	NA	NA	13	TRBV6-1	CASSEGYYNEQFF	TGTGCCAGCAGTGAAGGCTATTACAATGAGCAGTTCTTC